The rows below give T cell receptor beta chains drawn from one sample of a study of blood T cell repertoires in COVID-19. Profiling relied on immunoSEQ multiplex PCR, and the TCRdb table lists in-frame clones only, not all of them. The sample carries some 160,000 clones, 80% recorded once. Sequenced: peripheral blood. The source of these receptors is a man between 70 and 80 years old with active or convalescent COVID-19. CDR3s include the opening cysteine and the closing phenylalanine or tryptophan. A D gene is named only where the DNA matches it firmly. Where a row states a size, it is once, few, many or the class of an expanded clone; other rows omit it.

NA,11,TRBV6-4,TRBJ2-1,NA,CASSDSNSGFF,TGTGCCAGCAGTGACTCGAATAGTGGGTTCTTC
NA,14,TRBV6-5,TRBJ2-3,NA,CASSYRQVTDTQYF,TGTGCCAGCAGTTACCGACAGGTCACAGATACGCAGTATTTT
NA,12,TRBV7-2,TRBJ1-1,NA,CATRTPNTEAFF,TGTGCCACGCGGACACCGAACACTGAAGCTTTCTTT
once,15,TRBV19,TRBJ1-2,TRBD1,CASSSQTGSTAGYTF,TGTGCCAGTAGTTCCCAGACAGGGAGTACAGCAGGCTACACCTTC
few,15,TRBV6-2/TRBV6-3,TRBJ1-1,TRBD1,CASSDTGGADTEAFF,TGTGCCAGCAGCGATACAGGGGGTGCCGACACTGAAGCTTTCTTT
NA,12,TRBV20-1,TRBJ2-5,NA,CSASTQGETQYF,TGCAGTGCTAGTACGCAGGGGGAGACCCAGTACTTC
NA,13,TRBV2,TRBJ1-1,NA,CASTVQINTEAFF,TGTGCCAGCACAGTCCAGATAAACACTGAAGCTTTCTTT
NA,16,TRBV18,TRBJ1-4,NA,CASSPMIQGSSEKLFF,TGTGCCAGCTCACCAATGATACAGGGTAGCAGTGAAAAACTGTTTTTT
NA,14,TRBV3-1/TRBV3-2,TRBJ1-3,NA,CASSPTPSGNTIYF,TGTGCCAGCAGCCCCACACCCTCTGGAAACACCATATATTTT
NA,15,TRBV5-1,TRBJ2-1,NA,CASSLALATYNEQFF,TGCGCCAGCAGCTTGGCGCTAGCCACCTACAATGAGCAGTTCTTC
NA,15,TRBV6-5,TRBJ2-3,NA,CASSYGQRSTDTQYF,TGTGCCAGCAGTTACGGCCAGCGGTCCACAGATACGCAGTATTTT
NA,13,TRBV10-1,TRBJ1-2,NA,CASSVEVGYGYTF,TGCGCCAGCAGTGTGGAGGTTGGCTATGGCTACACCTTC
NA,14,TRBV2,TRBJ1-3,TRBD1,CASSGDRVGNTIYF,TGTGCCAGCAGCGGGGACAGGGTGGGAAACACCATATATTTT
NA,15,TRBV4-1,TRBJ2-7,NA,CASSPTEGPFYEQYF,TGCGCCAGCAGCCCGACGGAGGGACCGTTCTACGAGCAGTACTTC
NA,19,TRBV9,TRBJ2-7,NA,CASSVGPGFAGVEQGEQYF,TGTGCCAGCAGCGTAGGTCCCGGATTTGCGGGAGTTGAACAGGGCGAGCAGTACTTC
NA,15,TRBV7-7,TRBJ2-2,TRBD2,CASSSTSGTTGELFF,TGTGCTAGCAGCTCGACTAGCGGGACCACCGGGGAGCTGTTTTTT
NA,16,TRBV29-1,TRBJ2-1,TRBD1,CSARKQGSSSYNEQFF,TGCAGCGCAAGGAAACAGGGGTCGAGCTCCTACAATGAGCAGTTCTTC